The 23 T cell receptor beta chains reported below all come from one sample, sequenced in a study of PD-1 blockade in classical Hodgkin lymphoma. After autologous stem cell transplantation all patients relapsed, and prior brentuximab vedotin exposure differed between cohorts. Magnetic negative selection was used to purify CD4+ T cells from PBMCs that had been thawed. TCRdb keeps only in-frame clones here, not all; method: immunoSEQ multiplex PCR. There are approximately 28,000 clones in the sample; 65% to 80% occur only once, and more than 2% lies in the top ten. The material sequenced was CD4+ T cells from blood, taken at baseline. The receptors were sampled from a human donor with classical Hodgkin lymphoma.

This chain links TRBV2 with TRBJ2-5; 7 bases agree with TRBD2. Germline V gene data show CDR1 as SNHLY and CDR2 as FYNNEI. This CDR3 spans 14 amino acids. V shed 4 bases, J shed 2 bases, and the junction held 4 bases outside the gene matches. Here the CDR3 reads CASSGASGQETQYF. In DNA form, the CDR3 reads TGTGCCAGCAGTGGGGCTAGCGGTCAAGAGACCCAGTACTTC.

The V gene is TRBV19, the J gene TRBJ2-3; perhaps TRBD2 as D (6 bases). Germline V gene lookup returns CDR1 LNHDA and CDR2 SQIVND (reference sequence). Trimming removed 4 bases at V and 1 base at J, with 15 bases between. The CDR3 spans 16 residues. In nucleotides, the CDR3 is TGTGCCAGTAGTACTCACAGTAGCGGAGGCACAGATACGCAGTATTTT. Residues: CASSTHSSGGTDTQYF.

V usage is TRBV5-4 and J usage is TRBJ2-5; tentative D call: TRBD1 (5 bases). Trimming removed 4 bases from V and 2 bases from J, with 12 bases in between. CDR1 and CDR2 from the germline V gene are SGHNT and YYREEE (reference sequence). The CDR3 is made up of 14 amino acids. The CDR3 loop reads CASSRAGQQETQYF. For the CDR3, the DNA is TGTGCCAGCAGCCGCGCAGGGCAGCAAGAGACCCAGTACTTC.

The chain has TRBV7-9 and TRBJ2-3; TRBD2 agrees at 8 bases. Trimming removed 4 bases from V and 0 bases from J; junction bases left unmatched: 6. Germline V gives CDR1 SEHNR, CDR2 FQNEAQ (reference sequence). This CDR3 is 16 amino acids long. For the CDR3, the DNA is TGTGCCAGCAGCTCCGGGACTAGGGCTAGCACAGATACGCAGTATTTT. This sequence encodes CASSSGTRASTDTQYF.

The gene calls are TRBV10-1 and TRBJ1-1; 7 bases fit TRBD1. In germline, CDR1 is WNHNN, CDR2 SYGVQD (reference sequence). The V gene end was trimmed by 6 bases and the J gene end by 11 bases; junction bases not matched to a gene: 9. CDR3 length equals 12 residues. CDR3 protein: CASSDTGEEAFF. CDR3 DNA sequence: TGCGCCAGCAGCGACACAGGGGAGGAGGCTTTCTTT.

V and J are TRBV10-1 and TRBJ2-1, with D maybe TRBD2 (6 bases). Germline V gene lookup returns CDR1 WNHNN and CDR2 SYGVQD (reference sequence). The length of the CDR3 is 15 residues. Between the trimmed V and J ends, which lost 7 bases and 2 bases, there was a span of 15 bases. The CDR3 region is CASNSGPGAYNEQFF. The CDR3, as DNA: TGCGCCAGCAACTCCGGGCCGGGGGCCTACAATGAGCAGTTCTTC.

The gene calls are TRBV4-3 and TRBJ1-6; 10 bases map to TRBD1. The CDR3 covers 15 residues. With 2 bases clipped from V and 6 bases from J, the junction kept 1 base outside the gene matches. Germline lookup yields CDR1 LGHNA and CDR2 YSLEER. This CDR3 reads CASSQWDRGNSPLHF. The CDR3 nucleotides read TGCGCCAGCAGCCAATGGGACAGGGGTAATTCACCCCTCCACTTT.

The rearrangement joins TRBV9 to TRBJ2-5, with TRBD2 as a possible D gene (6 bases). Between the trimmed V and J ends, which lost 0 bases and 4 bases, there was a span of 16 bases. This CDR3 has 16 amino acids. Germline V gene lookup returns CDR1 SGDLS and CDR2 YYNGEE. CDR3 bases: TGTGCCAGCAGCGTAGGTCCGGGGGACGGGGTAGAGACCCAGTACTTC. Translated, it gives CASSVGPGDGVETQYF.

This clone was seen more than once but under ten times. The rearrangement uses TRBV4-1 and TRBJ1-2, with 8 bases matching TRBD1. CDR3 length: 17 residues. Germline V CDR1 and CDR2: MGHRA, YSYEKL. The V and J ends lost 3 bases and 4 bases, in that order; junction bases with no gene match: 13. CDR3 bases: TGCGCCAGCAGCCAGGACTCTGGTGGACAGGGTGGCTATGGCTACACCTTC. This sequence encodes CASSQDSGGQGGYGYTF.

V is TRBV7-8 and J is TRBJ1-2; no clear D. V was cut by 1 base and J by 7 bases, with 13 bases left in between. The V gene's germline CDR1 is SGHVS and CDR2 FQNEAQ. The CDR3 contains 14 residues. CDR3 in amino acids: CASSLVLPPVGYTF. CDR3 nucleotides: TGTGCCAGCAGCTTAGTGCTCCCCCCTGTTGGCTACACCTTC.

The J gene is TRBJ2-3, the V gene TRBV7-2; no reliable D call. The V end lost 0 bases, the J end lost 2 bases, and 6 bases lay between the germline ends. CDR3 length equals 14 residues. Germline CDR1 reads SGHTA; CDR2 reads FQGNSA. The CDR3 nucleotides are TGTGCCAGCAGCTTAGCGGGTATCACAGATACGCAGTATTTT. Amino acid sequence: CASSLAGITDTQYF.

This clone was found a few times. The genes are TRBV19 and TRBJ1-1, with unresolved D. V lost 6 bases and J lost 5, with 10 bases in between. Per the germline V gene, CDR1 is LNHDA and CDR2 is SQIVND (reference sequence). This CDR3 contains 12 residues. The CDR3 nucleotides read TGTGCCAGTAGATTAAGTGAAACTGAAGCTTTCTTT. This sequence encodes CASRLSETEAFF.

The chain links TRBV18 to TRBJ1-5; D is uncertain. The ends were cut back, 4 bases at V and 4 bases at J, with 14 bases in the middle. Germline assignment: CDR1 KGHSH and CDR2 LQKENI. CDR3 length: 15 amino acids. CDR3 sequence reads: CASSLEEQPNQPQHF. The CDR3 DNA is TGTGCCAGCTCACTGGAAGAACAGCCGAATCAGCCCCAGCATTTT.

The count of this clone is one. The V call is TRBV12-5, the J call TRBJ1-3; D remains unclear. The V gene's germline CDR1 is LGHNT and CDR2 FRNRAP. This CDR3 contains 14 residues. V lost 0 bases and J lost 1, with 4 bases in between. CDR3 DNA sequence: TGTGCTAGTGGTTTGGTCAGATCTGGAAACACCATATATTTT. The encoded protein is CASGLVRSGNTIYF.

The chain carries TRBV7-2 and TRBJ1-5, with 7 positions matching TRBD1. From germline, CDR1 is SGHTA and CDR2 FQGNSA. The CDR3 is 15 residues long. Germline trimming cut 4 bases from V and 3 bases from J; bases unmatched to any gene: 6. The CDR3 is CASSSGGVDNQPQHF. In nucleotides, the CDR3 is TGTGCCAGCAGCTCAGGGGGGGTAGACAATCAGCCCCAGCATTTT.

There are a few counts of this clone. V is TRBV7-9 and J is TRBJ1-5; D is unclear. CDR1 is SEHNR and CDR2 is FQNEAQ in the germline V gene (reference sequence). Trimming left V 6 bases short and J 0 bases short, with 15 bases between. CDR3 length equals 16 residues. The CDR3: CASSAGPRYSNQPQHF. The CDR3 DNA is TGTGCCAGCAGTGCCGGGCCTCGCTATAGCAATCAGCCCCAGCATTTT. The full variable domain, in which reference TRBV7-9 and TRBJ1-5 provide the parts outside the CDR3, is DTGVSQNPRHKITKRGQNVTFRCDPISEHNRLYWYRQTLGQGPEFLTYFQNEAQLEKSRLLSDRFSAERPKGSFSTLEIQRTEQGDSAMYLCASSAGPRYSNQPQHFGDGTRLSIL.

The chain joins TRBV2 to TRBJ2-3, with 12 bases matching TRBD2. This CDR3 is 13 amino acids long. Germline CDR1 and CDR2: SNHLY and FYNNEI. With V trimmed by 10 bases and J by 4 bases, 3 bases remained unmatched. The CDR3 sequence: CATSSGGADTQYF. The CDR3 DNA is TGTGCCACCTCTAGCGGGGGGGCAGATACGCAGTATTTT.

The chain recombines TRBV27 with TRBJ1-1, with D unclear. This CDR3 comprises 18 residues. Trimming shortened V by 10 bases and J by 0 bases, and 27 bases separated the two germline ends. The germline CDR1 and CDR2 sequences are MNHEY and SMNVEV (reference sequence). CDR3 DNA sequence: TGTGCCATTCGGCCGAGGAGATACGGGAAAATGGTGAACACTGAAGCTTTCTTT. This sequence encodes CAIRPRRYGKMVNTEAFF.

There are a few counts of this clone. The V call is TRBV9, the J call TRBJ1-2; possible D gene TRBD1, 6 bases. Trimming stripped 0 bases from V and 1 base from J, with 16 bases between. This CDR3 has 17 residues. Looked up from germline, CDR1 is SGDLS and CDR2 is YYNGEE. CDR3 coding DNA: TGTGCCAGCAGCGTAGACCCCAGGGGCGAGGGTAACTATGGCTACACCTTC. Amino acids: CASSVDPRGEGNYGYTF.

This sequence joins TRBV4-1 and TRBJ1-1, with 8 bases that match TRBD1. The length of the CDR3 is 14 residues. V lost 0 bases to trimming and J lost 10 bases; unmatched junction nucleotides: 7. Germline assignment: CDR1 MGHRA and CDR2 YSYEKL. This CDR3 reads CASSQERQGALAFF. As DNA, the CDR3 is TGCGCCAGCAGCCAAGAGCGCCAGGGGGCGTTAGCTTTCTTT.

The V gene is TRBV30, the J gene TRBJ1-2; possibly TRBD1 for D (5 bases). The germline CDR1 and CDR2 sequences are GTSNPN and SVGIG (reference sequence). The CDR3 has 14 amino acids. The V gene lost 0 bases and the J gene lost 5 bases, with 13 bases spanning the gap. As DNA, the CDR3 is TGTGCCTGGAGTGTAAAGGCAGGGTCTTATGGCTACACCTTC. Its translation is CAWSVKAGSYGYTF.

The chain couples TRBV19 to TRBJ2-3, with D perhaps matching TRBD2 (6 bases). This CDR3 comprises 14 residues. Germline values: CDR1 LNHDA, CDR2 SQIVND (reference sequence). V was cut by 6 bases and J by 3 bases, with 13 bases left in between. The CDR3 DNA reads TGTGCCAGTAGGAGAACGACTAGTACAGATACGCAGTATTTT. Its protein is CASRRTTSTDTQYF.

The chain carries TRBV7-8 and TRBJ2-7; perhaps TRBD1 as D (5 bases). The CDR3 loop spans 15 amino acids. From germline, CDR1 is SGHVS and CDR2 FQNEAQ. Trimming stripped 1 base from V and 6 bases from J, with 16 bases between. The CDR3 protein is CASSLVGSGSREQYF. The CDR3 nucleotides read TGTGCCAGCAGCTTAGTGGGGTCAGGGTCTCGCGAGCAGTACTTC.